This T cell receptor beta chain was profiled in a study of post-analysis software for immune sequencing data. Study conclusions and caveats: Four to six TRBV segments were more frequent in patients than controls; TRBV5-6, TRBV5-1 and TRBV20-1 belonged to this group.

With 0 bases removed from V and 5 bases from J, the gap between germline ends came to 13 bases. CDR1 is LGHNA, CDR2 YSLEER, per germline. The CDR3 has 15 amino acids. Each TCR beta cDNA library carried unique molecular identifiers. TCRdb used MiXCR to reprocess the PCR reads, holding one entry per CDR3 protein. The sample records about 460,000 distinct CDR3 sequences, 45% being singletons. As to this clonotype: Antigen: not known.

The TCR was taken from a girl between 10 and 17 years old with multiple sclerosis. The sample taken for sequencing was blood. This sequence joins TRBV4-3 and TRBJ1-1, with D unclear. DNA of the CDR3: TGCGCCAGCAGCCAAGATTTTCGGGGAGGGACTGAAGCTTTCTTT. Amino acids: CASSQDFRGGTEAFF.